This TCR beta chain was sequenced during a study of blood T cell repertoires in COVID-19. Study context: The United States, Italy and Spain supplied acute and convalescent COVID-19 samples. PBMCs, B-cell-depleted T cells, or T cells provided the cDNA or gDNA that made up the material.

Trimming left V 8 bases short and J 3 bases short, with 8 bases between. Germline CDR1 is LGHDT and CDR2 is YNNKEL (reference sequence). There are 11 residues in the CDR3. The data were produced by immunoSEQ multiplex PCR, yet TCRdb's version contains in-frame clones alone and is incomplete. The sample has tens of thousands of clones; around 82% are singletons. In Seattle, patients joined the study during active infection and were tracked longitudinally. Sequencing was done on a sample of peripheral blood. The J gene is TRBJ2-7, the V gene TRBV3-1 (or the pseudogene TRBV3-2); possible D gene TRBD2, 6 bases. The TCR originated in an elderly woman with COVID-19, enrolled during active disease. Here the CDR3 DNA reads TGTGCCAGCGGAGGGGACTACGAGCAGTACTTC. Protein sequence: CASGGDYEQYF.